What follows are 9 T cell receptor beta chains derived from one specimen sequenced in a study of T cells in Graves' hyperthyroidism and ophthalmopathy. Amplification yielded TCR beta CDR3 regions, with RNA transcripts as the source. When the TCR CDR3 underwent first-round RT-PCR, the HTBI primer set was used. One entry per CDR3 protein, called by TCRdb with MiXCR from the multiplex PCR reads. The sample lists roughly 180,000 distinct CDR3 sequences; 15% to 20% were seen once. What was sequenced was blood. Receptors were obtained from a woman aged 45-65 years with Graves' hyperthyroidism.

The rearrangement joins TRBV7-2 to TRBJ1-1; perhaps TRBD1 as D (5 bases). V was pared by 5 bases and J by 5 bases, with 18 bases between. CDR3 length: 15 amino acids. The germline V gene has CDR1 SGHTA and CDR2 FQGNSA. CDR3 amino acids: CASSLMTELRTEAFF. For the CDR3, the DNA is TGTGCCAGCAGCCTTATGACAGAATTGAGGACTGAAGCTTTCTTT.

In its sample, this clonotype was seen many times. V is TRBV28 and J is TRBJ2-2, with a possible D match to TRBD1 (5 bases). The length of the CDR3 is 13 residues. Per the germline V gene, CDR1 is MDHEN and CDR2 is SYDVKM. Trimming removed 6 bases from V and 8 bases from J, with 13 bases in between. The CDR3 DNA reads TGTGCCAGCAGATACCAGGGCCCTGGGGAGCTGTTTTTT. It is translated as CASRYQGPGELFF.

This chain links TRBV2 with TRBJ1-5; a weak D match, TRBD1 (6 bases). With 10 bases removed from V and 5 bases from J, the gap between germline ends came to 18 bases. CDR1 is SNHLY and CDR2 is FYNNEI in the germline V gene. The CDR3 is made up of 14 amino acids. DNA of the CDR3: TGTGCCATCACACAGGGAGGTTCGGATCAGCCCCAGCATTTT. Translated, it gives CAITQGGSDQPQHF.

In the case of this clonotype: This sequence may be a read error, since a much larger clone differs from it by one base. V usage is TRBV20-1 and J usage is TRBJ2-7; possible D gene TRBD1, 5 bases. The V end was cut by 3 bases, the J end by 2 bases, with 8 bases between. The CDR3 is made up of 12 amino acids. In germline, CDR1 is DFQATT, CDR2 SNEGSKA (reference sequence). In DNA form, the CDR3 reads TGCAGTGCTAGCAGGGTCGCCTACGAGCAGTACTTC. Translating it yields CSASRVAYEQYF.

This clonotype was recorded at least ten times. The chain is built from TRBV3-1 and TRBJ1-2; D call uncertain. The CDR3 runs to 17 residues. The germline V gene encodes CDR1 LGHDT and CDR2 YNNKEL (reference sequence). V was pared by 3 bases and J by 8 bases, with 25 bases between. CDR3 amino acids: CASSHYINFLPSEGYTF. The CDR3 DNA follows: TGTGCCAGCAGCCACTACATTAACTTCCTTCCTTCGGAAGGCTACACCTTC.

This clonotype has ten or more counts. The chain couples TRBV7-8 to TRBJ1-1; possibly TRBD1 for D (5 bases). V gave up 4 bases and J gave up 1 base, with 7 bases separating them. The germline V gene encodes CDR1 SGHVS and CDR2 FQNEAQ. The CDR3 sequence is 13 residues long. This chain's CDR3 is CASSWTRNTEAFF. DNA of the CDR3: TGTGCCAGCAGCTGGACACGGAACACTGAAGCTTTCTTT.

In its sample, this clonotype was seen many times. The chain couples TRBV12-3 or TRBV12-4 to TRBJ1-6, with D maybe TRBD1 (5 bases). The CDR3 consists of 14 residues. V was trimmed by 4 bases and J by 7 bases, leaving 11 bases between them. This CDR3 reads CASSSGRTNSPLHF. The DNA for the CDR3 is TGTGCCAGCAGTTCAGGACGGACAAATTCACCCCTCCACTTT.

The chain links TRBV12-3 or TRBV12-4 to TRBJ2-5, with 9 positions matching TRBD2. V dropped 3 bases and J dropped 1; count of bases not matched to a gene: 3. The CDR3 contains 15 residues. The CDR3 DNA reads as TGTGCCAGCAGTTTGACTAGCGGAATCCAAGAGACCCAGTACTTC. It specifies CASSLTSGIQETQYF.

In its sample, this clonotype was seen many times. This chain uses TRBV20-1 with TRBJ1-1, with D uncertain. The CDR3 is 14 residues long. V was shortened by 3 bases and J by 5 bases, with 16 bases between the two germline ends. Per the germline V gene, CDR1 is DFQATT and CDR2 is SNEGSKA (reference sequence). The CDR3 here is CSASAAAKGTEAFF. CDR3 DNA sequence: TGCAGTGCTAGCGCAGCAGCCAAGGGTACTGAAGCTTTCTTT.